This TCR beta chain was identified during a study of cytomegalovirus exposure and HLA in healthy donors. There are a few counts of this clone. This CDR3 is built from 14 residues. Per the germline V gene, CDR1 is MDHEN and CDR2 is SYDVKM. J gave up 5 bases and V 6 bases, and 7 bases lay outside the gene matches. The PCR had 60 Vbeta and 13 Jbeta primers. The table came from immunoSEQ multiplex PCR; TCRdb's copy has only in-frame clones and leaves some out. The profile shows 210,000 or so clones, just over 75% of them singletons. The sequence was collected from a man between 18 and 29 years old in good health and CMV-seronegative. Sequenced sample: PBMCs. This chain links TRBV28 with TRBJ1-5; 7 nucleotides agree with TRBD1. Written as DNA, the CDR3 is TGTGCCAGCAGGGGGGACAGACAATATCAGCCCCAGCATTTT. It encodes CASRGDRQYQPQHF. Using reference TRBV28 and TRBJ1-5 for the parts outside the CDR3, the full variable domain is DVKVTQSSRYLVKRTGEKVFLECVQDMDHENMFWYRQDPGLGLRLIYFSYDVKMKEKGDIPEGYSVSREKKERFSLILESASTNQTSMYLCASRGDRQYQPQHFGDGTRLSIL.